This note documents a single TCR beta chain sequence. Its antigen remains unidentified. One end of the junction varies from germline; a read error may be responsible. Total RNA (around 500 ng) served as template for TCR beta cDNA synthesis primed by a constant-region primer. Sequencing libraries for TCR beta derived from three nested multiplex PCR rounds that used slightly modified ARM-PCR. Use of TRBV1-TRBV30 forward primers with a C-beta reverse primer characterized the first two PCR rounds, which lasted approximately 11 cycles each. MiXCR, applied by TCRdb to the multiplex PCR reads, yields one record per CDR3 protein. The sample yields roughly 190,000 distinct CDR3 sequences, around 85% seen once. CDR3 length: 15 residues. Per the germline V gene, CDR1 is LGHNA and CDR2 is YSLEER. These data originate in a study of tumor-infiltrating lymphocytes in primary liver carcinoma. Study at large: Subjects consisted of male and female patients aged 30 to 69 years. These were node-negative, non-metastatic T1-T3 tumors of roughly 4.2 to 10 cm.

Starting material for RNA and DNA co-extraction consisted of roughly 19-31 mg of unsorted bulk tissue. Uniformly, tumor samples exhibited a viable tumor cell fraction exceeding 90%. Regarding the study as a whole: Only around 7-25% of top clones occurred in all five tumor regions.

Sample: tumor tissue from primary liver carcinoma. This chain links TRBV4-3 with TRBJ1-2, with 9 bases lining up with TRBD1. This sequence originates from a man aged 35-49 years with primary liver carcinoma and hepatitis B virus infection. The CDR3 reads CASSQDSGTGHGYTF. CDR3 DNA sequence: TGCGCCAGCAGCCAAGATTCCGGGACAGGGCATGGCTATACCTTC.